These 25 T cell receptor beta chains were all obtained from the same sample, sequenced in a study of T-cell memory formation after mild COVID-19. TCRdb reprocessed the 5' RACE reads via MiXCR and lists one record per CDR3 protein. Of around 450,000 distinct CDR3 sequences in the sample, approximately 24% are singletons; the top ten hold around 8.1%. The sequenced sample was PBMCs or a T cell subset sorted from them (not recorded which). These TCRs come from an adult woman who had mild COVID-19 (a few samples of this study predate the infection). Cell type and time point are not known.

The table lists this clonotype with a few counts. The chain combines TRBV20-1 with TRBJ2-7; 9 bases are shared with TRBD2. This CDR3 spans 14 amino acids. With V trimmed by 3 bases and J by 3 bases, 6 bases remained unmatched. Germline V gives CDR1 DFQATT, CDR2 SNEGSKA (reference sequence). The CDR3 protein is CSARLSGSGYEQYF. The CDR3 coding sequence is TGCAGTGCTAGGCTTAGCGGGAGCGGCTACGAGCAGTACTTC.

This clonotype was seen a few times. This sequence joins TRBV7-2 and TRBJ1-2; unclear D gene. The CDR3 is 15 amino acids. Deletions cut 2 bases from V and 4 bases from J, with 14 bases between. Per germline, CDR1 SGHTA and CDR2 FQGNSA. Here the CDR3 DNA reads TGTGCCAGCAGCTTATTGGACGACACGGGCTATGGCTACACCTTC. Its protein is CASSLLDDTGYGYTF. Together with reference TRBV7-2 and TRBJ1-2, the CDR3 gives the full variable domain: GAGVSQSPSNKVTEKGKDVELRCDPISGHTALYWYRQSLGQGLEFLIYFQGNSAPDKSGLPSDRFSAERTGGSVSTLTIQRTQQEDSAVYLCASSLLDDTGYGYTFGSGTRLTVV.

This clonotype was found many times. The chain recombines TRBV7-7 with TRBJ2-2; D uncertain. CDR1 is SSHAT and CDR2 is FNYEAQ in the germline V gene (reference sequence). This CDR3 has 12 amino acids. V lost 0 bases and J 6 bases, leaving 2 bases between the germline ends. In nucleotides, the CDR3 is TGTGCCAGCAGCTTAGCGGCCGGGGAGCTGTTTTTT. Translated: CASSLAAGELFF.

The V gene is TRBV5-1, the J gene TRBJ1-1, with D hard to call. The CDR3 spans 15 residues. Germline V lookup: CDR1 SGHRS, CDR2 YFSETQ. The V end lost 2 bases, the J end lost 0 bases, and 11 bases lay between the germline ends. CDR3 DNA sequence: TGCGCCAGCAGCTTTACCGACGGAATGAACACTGAAGCTTTCTTT. Translated, it gives CASSFTDGMNTEAFF.

This clonotype turned up a few times. The chain is built from TRBV7-9 and TRBJ2-3; 10 bases fit TRBD2. V was pared by 4 bases and J by 2 bases, with 6 bases of the junction left unmatched. The CDR3 covers 16 residues. CDR1 is SEHNR, CDR2 FQNEAQ, per germline (reference sequence). CDR3 region: CASSYPSGGPTDTQYF. CDR3 in DNA: TGTGCCAGCAGCTACCCTAGCGGGGGCCCCACAGATACGCAGTATTTT.

This clonotype has only a few counts. The chain carries TRBV5-1 and TRBJ2-1; TRBD2 aligns across 15 bases. The J segment lost 6 bases and the V segment lost 2 bases, leaving 6 bases of the junction unmatched. CDR1 and CDR2 from the germline V gene are SGHRS and YFSETQ. The CDR3 contains 17 residues. The CDR3 region has the DNA TGCGCCAGCAGCTTCGGACTAGCGGGAGGGCAAGGCAATGAGCAGTTCTTC. This translates into CASSFGLAGGQGNEQFF.

The chain links TRBV24-1 to TRBJ1-1; 7 nucleotides align to TRBD1. The CDR3 spans 15 residues. Germline V gene sequence: CDR1 KGHDR, CDR2 SFDVKD. The trim removed 3 bases at V and 5 bases at J, leaving 8 bases unmatched. This CDR3 is CATSDATGAGTEAFF. The CDR3 region has the DNA TGTGCCACCAGTGATGCAACAGGGGCGGGGACTGAAGCTTTCTTT.

A few counts support this clonotype. The V gene is TRBV7-9, the J gene TRBJ2-5; 10 nucleotides match TRBD1. The CDR3 has 16 amino acids. Germline V CDR1 and CDR2: SEHNR, FQNEAQ (reference sequence). V was clipped by 3 bases and J by 5 bases; unmatched bases: 9. The CDR3 region is CASSFQDRGYLETQYF. In nucleotides, the CDR3 is TGTGCCAGCAGCTTCCAGGACAGGGGGTACTTGGAGACCCAGTACTTC. The full variable domain, in which reference TRBV7-9 and TRBJ2-5 provide the parts outside the CDR3, is DTGVSQNPRHKITKRGQNVTFRCDPISEHNRLYWYRQTLGQGPEFLTYFQNEAQLEKSRLLSDRFSAERPKGSFSTLEIQRTEQGDSAMYLCASSFQDRGYLETQYFGPGTRLLVL.

The chain links TRBV7-9 to TRBJ1-6; the D gene is possibly TRBD1 (6 bases). Germline V gene sequence: CDR1 SEHNR, CDR2 FQNEAQ (reference sequence). V lost 2 bases to trimming and J lost 7 bases, with 18 bases between them. This CDR3 is 17 amino acids long. CDR3 residues: CASSLRGDTQLNSPLHF. The CDR3 DNA sequence: TGTGCCAGCAGCTTAAGGGGGGACACCCAACTAAATTCACCCCTCCACTTT.

J is TRBJ2-5 and V is TRBV7-6; 12 positions match TRBD2. CDR3 length: 15 amino acids. V trimming: 4 bases; J trimming: 11 bases; junction bases outside the gene matches: 11. Germline V gene sequence: CDR1 SGHVS, CDR2 FNYEAQ. CDR3 in amino acids: CASSSYETSGGPQYF. For the CDR3, the DNA is TGTGCCAGCAGCTCCTATGAGACTAGCGGGGGCCCTCAGTACTTC.

This chain connects TRBV18 to TRBJ1-2, with D maybe TRBD1 (5 bases). This CDR3 contains 15 residues. Trimming cost V 2 bases and J 2 bases, with 12 bases left between them. Per germline, CDR1 KGHSH and CDR2 LQKENI. The CDR3 nucleotides are TGTGCCAGCTCACCAACGTCCGGGGGAAACTATGGCTACACCTTC. Its protein product is CASSPTSGGNYGYTF.

The chain employs TRBV18 and TRBJ2-2; D is unclear. CDR1 and CDR2 from the germline V gene are KGHSH and LQKENI. The CDR3 covers 14 residues. Deletions cut 0 bases from V and 7 bases from J, with 9 bases between. The CDR3: CASSPPMPDGELFF. CDR3 in DNA: TGTGCCAGCTCACCACCCATGCCGGACGGGGAGCTGTTTTTT.

This clonotype was seen a handful of times. The chain joins TRBV12-3 or TRBV12-4 to TRBJ1-5; D not certain. Trimming took off 2 bases at V and 5 bases at J, with 10 bases between the two ends. The CDR3 runs 14 residues. DNA of the CDR3: TGTGCCAGCAGTTTAAGGCTGTCGGATCAGCCCCAGCATTTT. The encoded protein is CASSLRLSDQPQHF.

This chain joins TRBV6-5 and TRBJ2-1, with TRBD2 matching over 10 bases. V was pared by 2 bases and J by 10 bases, with 8 bases of the junction left unmatched. The CDR3 covers 15 residues. Germline CDR1 MNHEY, CDR2 SVGAGI. Here the CDR3 DNA reads TGTGCCAGCAGTTACCAAGCGGGGGGGCCCCGGGAGCAGTTCTTC. It codes for CASSYQAGGPREQFF.

This clonotype appeared a few times. The rearrangement joins TRBV6-5 to TRBJ2-1; D remains ambiguous. CDR1 is MNHEY and CDR2 is SVGAGI in the germline V gene. This CDR3 is built from 14 residues. V was trimmed by 6 bases and J by 6 bases, leaving 15 bases between them. CDR3 residues: CASRPRLSLNEQFF. The DNA of the CDR3 is TGTGCCAGCAGGCCTCGGCTATCACTCAATGAGCAGTTCTTC.

The chain has TRBV7-2 and TRBJ2-1; D unclear. The germline V gene encodes CDR1 SGHTA and CDR2 FQGNSA. The ends were cut back, 2 bases at V and 5 bases at J, with 10 bases in the middle. The CDR3 is 14 residues long. The CDR3 DNA is TGTGCCAGCAGCTTACAGGCCGGAAACAATGAGCAGTTCTTC. It encodes CASSLQAGNNEQFF.

This clonotype was recorded a few times. The chain employs TRBV4-1 and TRBJ2-7, with D tentatively TRBD2 (5 bases). In germline, CDR1 is MGHRA, CDR2 YSYEKL. V lost 2 bases, J lost 2 bases, and 13 bases lay in between. The CDR3 is made up of 15 amino acids. The CDR3 reads CASSQRRGPTYEQYF. The CDR3 DNA reads TGCGCCAGCAGCCAACGGAGAGGGCCTACCTACGAGCAGTACTTC.

This clonotype was detected a few times. The V call is TRBV7-9, the J call TRBJ1-2; D is undetermined. The V end was cut by 4 bases, the J end by 3 bases, with 3 bases between. Looked up from germline, CDR1 is SEHNR and CDR2 is FQNEAQ (reference sequence). The CDR3 is made up of 11 amino acids. The CDR3 sequence: CASSYDYGYTF. CDR3 DNA: TGTGCCAGCAGCTACGACTATGGCTACACCTTC.

In this sample, this clonotype turned up a few times. The chain recombines TRBV6-5 with TRBJ2-1; TRBD1 aligns across 10 bases. The CDR3 length is 16 residues. V lost 4 bases, J lost 2 bases, and 5 bases stayed unmatched. Germline V gene sequence: CDR1 MNHEY, CDR2 SVGAGI. CDR3 amino acids: CASSSRTGGTYNEQFF. Written as DNA, the CDR3 is TGTGCCAGCAGTTCCCGGACAGGGGGAACCTACAATGAGCAGTTCTTC.

The table lists this clonotype with many counts. The rearrangement joins TRBV5-5 to TRBJ2-2; D ambiguous. Trimming took off 4 bases at V and 1 base at J, with 11 bases between the two ends. CDR3 length: 15 residues. The V gene's germline CDR1 is SGHKS and CDR2 YYEKEE (reference sequence). This CDR3 reads CASSALLLNTGELFF. The CDR3 nucleotides read TGTGCCAGCAGCGCCTTACTGTTGAACACCGGGGAGCTGTTTTTT.

CDR3 in DNA: TGTGCCACCAGTGACCTAGCCAGCGGGAGAGGAAATGAGCAGTTCTTC. Translation gives CATSDLASGRGNEQFF. The chain couples TRBV24-1 to TRBJ2-1, with TRBD2 identical over 8 bases. This CDR3 spans 16 amino acids. V was clipped by 4 bases and J by 7 bases; unmatched bases: 11. Per the germline V gene, CDR1 is KGHDR and CDR2 is SFDVKD.

In its sample, this clonotype was seen a few times. The gene calls are TRBV5-1 and TRBJ2-2; D may be TRBD1 (5 bases). The V gene lost 2 bases and the J gene lost 4 bases, with 12 bases spanning the gap. There are 15 residues in the CDR3. Germline V gene lookup returns CDR1 SGHRS and CDR2 YFSETQ. CDR3 sequence reads: CASSLQRQSTGELFF. The CDR3 nucleotides read TGCGCCAGCAGCTTACAGAGACAGAGCACCGGGGAGCTGTTTTTT.

This clonotype occurred many times. The chain joins TRBV5-4 to TRBJ2-7; a weak D match, TRBD1 (6 bases). The CDR3 contains 12 residues. Looked up from germline, CDR1 is SGHNT and CDR2 is YYREEE (reference sequence). Trimming left V 4 bases short and J 4 bases short, with 9 bases between. The CDR3 DNA follows: TGTGCCAGCAGCAGGGACATTTACGAGCAGTACTTC. Protein sequence: CASSRDIYEQYF. Looking up the rest from reference TRBV5-4 and TRBJ2-7 gives the full variable domain: ETGVTQSPTHLIKTRGQQVTLRCSSQSGHNTVSWYQQALGQGPQFIFQYYREEENGRGNFPPRFSGLQFPNYSSELNVNALELDDSALYLCASSRDIYEQYFGPGTRLTVT.

The genes are TRBV5-1 and TRBJ1-2, with no clear D. The CDR3 has 13 residues. The V gene's germline CDR1 is SGHRS and CDR2 YFSETQ. The V end lost 4 bases, the J end lost 4 bases, and 11 bases lay between the germline ends. The CDR3 region has the DNA TGCGCCAGCAGCGAAGACGGACTCTATGGCTACACCTTC. This gives the protein CASSEDGLYGYTF.

Only a few counts were recorded for this clonotype. The V and J genes are TRBV19 and TRBJ1-1, with TRBD1 matching 10 bases. The germline CDR1 and CDR2 sequences are LNHDA and SQIVND (reference sequence). V gave up 2 bases and J gave up 4 bases; unmatched junction bases: 7. The CDR3 covers 16 residues. CDR3: CASSIQTGGAGTEAFF. DNA for the CDR3: TGTGCCAGTAGTATACAGACAGGGGGCGCGGGCACTGAAGCTTTCTTT.